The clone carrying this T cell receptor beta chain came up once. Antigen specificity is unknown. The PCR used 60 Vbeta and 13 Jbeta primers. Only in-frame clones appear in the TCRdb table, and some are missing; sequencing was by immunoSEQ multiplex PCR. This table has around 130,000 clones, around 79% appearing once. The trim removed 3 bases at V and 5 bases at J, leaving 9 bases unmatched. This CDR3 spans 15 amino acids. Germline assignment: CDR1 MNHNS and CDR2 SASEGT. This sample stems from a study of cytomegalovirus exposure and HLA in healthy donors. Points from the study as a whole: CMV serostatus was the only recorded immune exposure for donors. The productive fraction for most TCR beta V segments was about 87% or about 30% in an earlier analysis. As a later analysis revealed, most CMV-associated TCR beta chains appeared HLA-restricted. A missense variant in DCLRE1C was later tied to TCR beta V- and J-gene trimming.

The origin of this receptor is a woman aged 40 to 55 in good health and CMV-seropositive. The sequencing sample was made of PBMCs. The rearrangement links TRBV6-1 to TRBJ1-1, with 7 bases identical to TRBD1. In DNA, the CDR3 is TGTGCCAGCAGTGAGGCAGCGGCAGGGGGAACTGAAGCTTTCTTT. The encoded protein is CASSEAAAGGTEAFF.